Each of the 30 T cell receptor beta chains below was sequenced from the same sample in a study of control samples from healthy donors and cancer patients. Clones were read by immunoSEQ multiplex PCR, and TCRdb kept only the in-frame ones, dropping some. The sample yields over 75,000 clones, roughly four fifths seen once. Sequences were obtained from blood. The receptor set was obtained from a man aged 55-75 years in good health.

The chain uses TRBV2 and TRBJ1-4; D might be TRBD1 (5 bases). V was shortened by 0 bases and J by 3 bases, with 14 bases between the two germline ends. The length of the CDR3 is 17 residues. Germline V lookup: CDR1 SNHLY, CDR2 FYNNEI. DNA for the CDR3: TGTGCCAGCAGTGAAGCGCTTCGGGCAGGGCCTAATGAAAAACTGTTTTTT. Its translation is CASSEALRAGPNEKLFF.

CDR3 in amino acids: CASSWGRTSSGNTIYF. DNA of the CDR3: TGTGCCAGCAGCTGGGGGAGAACGAGCTCTGGAAACACCATATATTTT. This chain connects TRBV5-6 to TRBJ1-3, with D possibly being TRBD1 (5 bases). This CDR3 has 16 residues. V gave up 3 bases and J gave up 0 bases, with 13 bases separating them. The germline V gene has CDR1 SGHDT and CDR2 YYEEEE.

The V call is TRBV9, the J call TRBJ2-1; tentatively, D is TRBD1 (7 bases). This CDR3 is 14 amino acids long. V was clipped by 0 bases and J by 15 bases, with 19 bases between them. In germline, CDR1 is SGDLS, CDR2 YYNGEE. The CDR3 DNA reads TGTGCCAGCAGCGTAGAGGCGCAGGGGGGAGGTCGGTTCTTC. As protein: CASSVEAQGGGRFF.

This clone has just a few counts. V usage is TRBV14 and J usage is TRBJ2-1, with 9 bases matching TRBD2. CDR3 size: 16 residues. The V segment lost 2 bases and the J segment 6 bases; nucleotides outside the gene matches: 8. From germline, CDR1 is SGHDN and CDR2 FVKESK. The CDR3 loop reads CASSQPGTSRTNEQFF. CDR3 sequence (DNA): TGTGCCAGCAGCCAACCCGGGACTAGCAGGACCAATGAGCAGTTCTTC.

The rearrangement uses TRBV24-1 and TRBJ2-2; TRBD2 matches 9 bases. The J segment lost 6 bases and the V segment lost 9 bases, leaving 7 bases of the junction unmatched. Germline CDR1 reads KGHDR; CDR2 reads SFDVKD. The CDR3 extends over 14 amino acids. CDR3 DNA: TGTGCCACCGGAAATAGCGGGAGCGCCGGGGAGCTGTTTTTT. Amino acid sequence: CATGNSGSAGELFF.

The genes are TRBV13 and TRBJ1-2; D remains unclear. This CDR3 contains 13 residues. V lost 2 bases to trimming and J lost 3 bases, with 7 bases between them. Germline-derived CDR1 and CDR2 are PRHDT and FYEKMQ (reference sequence). CDR3 sequence (DNA): TGTGCCAGCAGCTTATCCGGCTACTATGGCTACACCTTC. The encoded protein is CASSLSGYYGYTF.

The CDR3 loop reads CASSDGEGLEDTQYF. The CDR3 nucleotides read TGCGCCAGCAGTGATGGTGAGGGACTAGAAGATACGCAGTATTTT. The chain recombines TRBV10-1 with TRBJ2-3; 8 bases line up with TRBD2. This CDR3 comprises 15 residues. Germline CDR1 reads WNHNN; CDR2 reads SYGVQD (reference sequence). The V gene end was trimmed by 3 bases and the J gene end by 5 bases; junction bases not matched to a gene: 7.

J is TRBJ2-3 and V is TRBV7-9, with unresolved D. The germline V gene has CDR1 SEHNR and CDR2 FQNEAQ (reference sequence). The V end lost 5 bases, the J end lost 4 bases, and 22 bases lay between the germline ends. CDR3 length: 17 amino acids. CDR3 bases: TGTGCCAGCAGCCCTCTCCCGCGCGGCACACTGGCAGATACGCAGTATTTT. It yields the protein CASSPLPRGTLADTQYF.

The chain has TRBV3-1 (or the pseudogene TRBV3-2) and TRBJ1-1; no definite D call. This CDR3 is 15 amino acids long. The ends were cut back, 0 bases at V and 9 bases at J, with 17 bases in the middle. Germline V CDR1 and CDR2: LGHDT, YNNKEL (reference sequence). DNA of the CDR3: TGTGCCAGCAGCCAAGAGCGGGTTCACGCTGTCAAAGCTTTCTTT. As protein: CASSQERVHAVKAFF.

The gene calls are TRBV10-3 and TRBJ2-7, with 11 bases that match TRBD2. Losses at the gene ends were 2 bases for V and 3 bases for J; bases not matched to a gene: 3. CDR3 size: 15 residues. The V gene's germline CDR1 is ENHRY and CDR2 SYGVKD. The CDR3 loop is CAISEPGLAVYEQYF. DNA for the CDR3: TGTGCCATCAGTGAGCCGGGACTAGCGGTCTACGAGCAGTACTTC.

This clone has a single count. The sample carries other DNA sequences with the same CDR3. J is TRBJ1-2 and V is TRBV4-1, with D hard to call. The CDR3 sequence is 17 residues long. Per germline, CDR1 MGHRA and CDR2 YSYEKL. Trimming pared 3 bases from V and 4 bases from J, leaving 21 bases between. The DNA for the CDR3 is TGCGCCAGCAGCCACGGTCTTTACAGAGCTCTGGGCTATGGCTACACCTTC. Amino acid sequence: CASSHGLYRALGYGYTF.

This clone has just a few counts. The rearrangement joins TRBV27 to TRBJ2-1; 7 nucleotides agree with TRBD1. The CDR3 consists of 13 residues. The germline V gene encodes CDR1 MNHEY and CDR2 SMNVEV (reference sequence). Trimming removed 5 bases from V and 8 bases from J; junction bases left unmatched: 6. In DNA form, the CDR3 reads TGTGCCAGCAGTAAGGACAGGATCGATGAGCAGTTCTTC. Its translation is CASSKDRIDEQFF.

The rearrangement links TRBV5-6 to TRBJ2-3; D not certain. Per the germline V gene, CDR1 is SGHDT and CDR2 is YYEEEE. Deletions cut 2 bases from V and 6 bases from J, with 10 bases between. The CDR3 loop spans 13 amino acids. DNA for the CDR3: TGTGCCAGCAGCTTAAAGGGCGTTGATACGCAGTATTTT. Residues: CASSLKGVDTQYF.

The CDR3 region has the DNA TGTGCCAGCAGTTACTCTAGGGGGGCGAGGACTGAAGCTTTCTTT. Protein: CASSYSRGARTEAFF. J is TRBJ1-1 and V is TRBV6-5; weak D call: TRBD1 (6 bases). The V end was cut by 0 bases, the J end by 5 bases, with 13 bases between. The CDR3 length is 15 residues. From germline, CDR1 is MNHEY and CDR2 SVGAGI.

The V call is TRBV7-8, the J call TRBJ2-7; 11 positions match TRBD1. The CDR3 loop spans 16 amino acids. CDR1 and CDR2 (germline): SGHVS, FQNEAQ. V lost 5 bases and J lost 5; bases outside the gene matches: 11. DNA for the CDR3: TGTGCCAGCAGCCCTCGGGACAGGGGGATCGTCCACGAGCAGTACTTC. It translates to CASSPRDRGIVHEQYF.

The chain uses TRBV7-3 and TRBJ1-3, with D perhaps TRBD1 (5 bases). V lost 4 bases to trimming and J lost 2 bases, with 12 bases between them. The length of the CDR3 is 15 residues. In germline, CDR1 is SGHTA, CDR2 FQGTGA. The DNA for the CDR3 is TGTGCCAGCAGCTCCCTCCCGGGGGCTGGAAACACCATATATTTT. This gives the protein CASSSLPGAGNTIYF.

V usage is TRBV5-1 and J usage is TRBJ1-1; D is perhaps TRBD1 (6 bases). The CDR3 loop spans 17 amino acids. Per germline, CDR1 SGHRS and CDR2 YFSETQ. Trimming cost V 0 bases and J 4 bases, with 19 bases left between them. Here the CDR3 DNA reads TGCGCCAGCAGCTTGGAGGCAGGGGCGCGCGGGGGCACTGAAGCTTTCTTT. It yields the protein CASSLEAGARGGTEAFF.

CDR3 coding DNA: TGTGCCAGCACCCCCCTAGGGGGACTAGCGGGGGCGAATGAGCAGTTCTTC. Its translation is CASTPLGGLAGANEQFF. The chain carries TRBV2 and TRBJ2-1; 14 bases agree with TRBD2. This CDR3 is built from 17 residues. The germline gives CDR1 SNHLY, CDR2 FYNNEI. The V and J ends lost 7 bases and 7 bases, in that order; junction bases with no gene match: 12.

V gene TRBV2 combines with J gene TRBJ2-7; TRBD2 aligns across 13 bases. CDR1 and CDR2 (germline): SNHLY, FYNNEI. This CDR3 has 17 residues. Trimming took 6 bases from V and 1 from J; bases not matched to a gene: 9. The CDR3 sequence is CASRPGLAGELSYEQYF. The DNA for the CDR3 is TGTGCCAGCAGGCCCGGACTAGCGGGAGAATTGTCCTACGAGCAGTACTTC.

The rearrangement links TRBV25-1 to TRBJ1-4; possibly TRBD1 for D (5 bases). Germline values: CDR1 MGHDK, CDR2 SYGVNS. This CDR3 is built from 14 residues. V was cut by 3 bases and J by 8 bases, with 13 bases left in between. The CDR3 DNA sequence: TGTGCCAGCAGTGAGGCAGGGCCGGGGGAAAAACTGTTTTTT. Translating gives CASSEAGPGEKLFF.

This clone occurred a few times. V and J are TRBV3-1 (or the pseudogene TRBV3-2) and TRBJ1-3; unclear D gene. V was cut by 0 bases and J by 0 bases, with 15 bases left in between. This CDR3 spans 18 amino acids. Germline V gene lookup returns CDR1 LGHDT and CDR2 YNNKEL (reference sequence). The DNA of the CDR3 is TGTGCCAGCAGCCAAGATGCGACTTCCCTATCCTCTGGAAACACCATATATTTT. Protein product: CASSQDATSLSSGNTIYF.

The chain has TRBV5-1 and TRBJ2-5; 8 bases match TRBD1. Losses at the gene ends were 4 bases for V and 0 bases for J; bases not matched to a gene: 2. The length of the CDR3 is 14 residues. Germline lookup yields CDR1 SGHRS and CDR2 YFSETQ. The DNA of the CDR3 is TGCGCCAGCAGCCGACAGGGGTACCAAGAGACCCAGTACTTC. Translation: CASSRQGYQETQYF.

This clone was seen only a few times. The chain recombines TRBV7-9 with TRBJ1-2, with a weak D call TRBD1 (6 bases). CDR1 SEHNR and CDR2 FQNEAQ come from the germline V gene (reference sequence). The V end was cut by 1 base, the J end by 3 bases, with 15 bases between. This CDR3 contains 16 residues. CDR3 sequence reads: CASSLGTEGGDYGYTF. The CDR3, as DNA: TGTGCCAGCAGCTTAGGGACAGAAGGGGGGGACTATGGCTACACCTTC.

J is TRBJ2-7 and V is TRBV29-1, with a tentative D call TRBD2 (5 bases). The CDR3 is 11 residues long. Looked up from germline, CDR1 is SQVTM and CDR2 is ANQGSEA. Trimming pared 7 bases from V and 5 bases from J, leaving 12 bases between. The CDR3 region is CSAREGHEQYF. CDR3 nucleotide sequence: TGCAGCGCCCGAGAGGGTCACGAGCAGTACTTC.

This clone was counted only a few times. The gene calls are TRBV5-1 and TRBJ1-5; 9 nucleotides align to TRBD1. The germline gives CDR1 SGHRS, CDR2 YFSETQ. After removal of 4 bases from V and 0 bases from J, the junction contained 11 bases not matched to a gene. This CDR3 is 18 amino acids long. Here the CDR3 reads CASSLRDRADYSNQPQHF. CDR3 coding DNA: TGCGCCAGCAGCCTCCGGGACAGGGCCGACTATAGCAATCAGCCCCAGCATTTT.

CDR3 region: CASSDVGSGSYEQYF. CDR3 DNA: TGTGCCAGCAGTGACGTGGGGTCCGGGTCCTACGAGCAGTACTTC. The V call is TRBV6-1, the J call TRBJ2-7; D not certain. This CDR3 contains 15 residues. The V gene lost 3 bases and the J gene lost 1 base, with 13 bases spanning the gap. The germline CDR1 and CDR2 sequences are MNHNS and SASEGT.

CDR3 nucleotides: TGTGCCACCAGCAGAGATGAAGGGGGCGCTTGGGCCAACGTCCTGACTTTC. Residues: CATSRDEGGAWANVLTF. The chain employs TRBV15 and TRBJ2-6; 7 bases are shared with TRBD1. Losses at the gene ends were 0 bases for V and 5 bases for J; bases not matched to a gene: 7. The CDR3 contains 17 residues. CDR1 LNHNV and CDR2 YYDKDF come from the germline V gene (reference sequence).

The chain has TRBV7-2 and TRBJ2-3; the D is unclear. Germline V lookup: CDR1 SGHTA, CDR2 FQGNSA. The CDR3 covers 14 residues. The ends were cut back, 0 bases at V and 1 base at J, with 5 bases in the middle. The CDR3 nucleotides are TGTGCCAGCAGCTTAGCGTTGGGCACAGATACGCAGTATTTT. Amino acids: CASSLALGTDTQYF.

This clone is a singleton in its sample. The V and J genes are TRBV5-1 and TRBJ2-2; TRBD1 matches at 10 bases. CDR1 is SGHRS, CDR2 YFSETQ, per germline. The CDR3 length is 18 residues. V shed 4 bases and J 4 bases; nucleotides not matched to a gene: 13. This CDR3 reads CASSPKKTGGDGTGELFF. CDR3 DNA sequence: TGCGCCAGCAGCCCAAAAAAGACAGGGGGCGATGGCACCGGGGAGCTGTTTTTT.

The chain carries TRBV12-3 or TRBV12-4 and TRBJ1-2; tentative D call: TRBD1 (5 bases). V gave up 6 bases and J gave up 2 bases, with 10 bases separating them. The CDR3 has 13 residues. The CDR3 region is CASSSNRNYGYTF. Here the CDR3 DNA reads TGTGCCAGCAGCTCGAACAGGAACTATGGCTACACCTTC.